This T cell receptor beta chain was retrieved from a study of blood T cells in healthy people across ages (dated by TCRdb to 2013 to 2016). With regard to the full study: In model experiments, roughly one uniquely barcoded TCR beta cDNA molecule per two T cells was captured by template switching. To track age-related changes in TCR beta repertoire diversity, the study relied on deep sequencing normalized with unique cDNA molecular identifiers. The donors were divided into four age groups: young (average around 17 years), middle-aged (about 41), aged (about 62) and long-lived (approximately 74). To avoid experimental bias, donors of different ages were spread randomly across the sequencing lanes. The study analyzed two additional independent replicas of 1 million unique cDNA reads from the same blood draw for two donors, one aged 18 to 30 and one aged 80 or older.

Study-wide findings and limitations: Estimates of total diversity from one million sequenced T cells were regarded as lower bounds and underestimates. Because profiling used bulk unsorted PBMCs, naive and antigen-experienced compartments could not be compared conclusively. Donor CMV infection status was unknown, potentially confounding age-related changes in expanded clonotypes. Observed TCR beta diversity correlated strongly with the percentage of naive T cells measured by flow cytometry. Observed TCR beta diversity per million T cells fell roughly linearly with age, and a significant reduction was already apparent by age roughly 40. The long-lived group showed more naive CD4+ T cells, fewer expanded clones and increased TCR diversity than the aged group, suggesting age selection.

Donors were 30 to 45 systemically healthy Caucasian individuals from Russia aged roughly 6 to 95 years. About 10 milliliters of peripheral blood were collected from each donor into EDTA-treated Vacutainer tubes. Ficoll-Paque density-gradient centrifugation was used to isolate PBMCs, with at least 6 million per sample. Total RNA was extracted from PBMCs with Trizol reagent, with at least 6 micrograms obtained per sample. For every donor, flow cytometry on a PBMC aliquot measured the percentage of naive CD45RAhigh/CD27high T cells. The protocol used for the library was 5' RACE. Reads for this sample came from an Illumina HiSeq 2500. The second PCR ran for roughly 7 to 11 cycles and used a J-beta primer mix along with a sample-barcoded 5' primer. A template-switch 5' adaptor carrying 12 random nucleotides introduced a unique molecular identifier onto each TCR beta cDNA molecule. Each sample yielded at least 2.5 million CDR3-containing paired-end reads. All of the RNA was converted into first-strand cDNA using the Mint cDNA synthesis kit, with a TRBC-specific oligonucleotide serving as the primer. After uracil-DNA glycosylase treatment, a first 18-cycle PCR used universal primers M1SS and BC2_uni_R on all cDNA. Per the original workflow: For normalization, 1 million high-quality reads were randomly selected from each sample, with every read carrying a distinct molecular identifier. Instead of being binned into consensus sequences, reads that shared molecular identifiers were thrown out. CDR3 identification, clonotype clustering and error correction used MiTCR with a Q25 quality threshold and the strictest error-elimination algorithm. A nonparametric unseen species model with Euler transformation was used to estimate a lower bound on total TCR beta diversity. The public reads were reanalyzed by TCRdb: fastp trimming at Q25, MiXCR alignment, in-frame beta chains only. Rows matching on CDR3 protein sequence are summarized as one entry with the most common DNA and genes. TCRdb's processing, not the authors' own work, is the source of the V and J calls. Here the sample has 1.5 million to 2 million distinct CDR3 sequences; 49% occur a single time. Jointly, the top ten make up over 2% of the sample.

V loses 6 bases of germline sequence and J loses 0 bases, and the interval between the two ends is 12 bases. Looking up the germline V gene yields CDR1 SNHLY and CDR2 FYNNEI. The CDR3 covers 15 residues, taking in both the cysteine and the phenylalanine. Only the CDR3 DNA stays, 45 bases, in frame from base 1. Turning to this clonotype: This receptor's antigen is unknown. Per-nucleotide qualities are absent, and no much larger clonotype sits a single base away.

The chain employs TRBV2 and TRBJ2-4; the D region possibly corresponds to TRBD1 (6 bases align). This clonotype was sampled from a woman aged 40 to 50 in good health. The sample taken for sequencing was blood. The CDR3 region reads CASRLGALAKNIQYF. In nucleotides, the sequence is TGTGCCAGCAGGCTGGGGGCTCTAGCCAAAAACATTCAGTACTTC.